Listed below are T cell receptor beta chains from one sample, sequenced in a study of blood T cell repertoires in COVID-19. Clones were sequenced by immunoSEQ multiplex PCR, and TCRdb holds only the in-frame ones, with some missing. The table records some 98,000 clones, about 80% of them present only once. The material sequenced was peripheral blood. Receptor source: an older man with active or convalescent COVID-19. The CDR3 runs from the conserved cysteine through the conserved F or W. The order of the fields is J gene, clone size, D gene, V gene, CDR3 protein, CDR3 DNA. D genes are given only for firm matches. Clone size, where shown, is once, few, many, or a class for clones that have expanded.

>TRBJ2-1|.|TRBD2|TRBV11-3
CASSLETSGGAYNEQFF
TGTGCCAGCAGCTTAGAGACTAGCGGGGGGGCCTACAATGAGCAGTTCTTC
>TRBJ1-2|.|TRBD1|TRBV19
CASSIGGTVHGYTF
TGTGCCAGTAGTATAGGTGGGACAGTCCATGGCTACACCTTC
>TRBJ2-5|.|TRBD2|TRBV3-1/TRBV3-2
CASSQISGGKETQYF
TGTGCCAGCAGCCAAATTAGCGGGGGAAAAGAGACCCAGTACTTC
>TRBJ1-6|.|.|TRBV3-1/TRBV3-2
CASSPRQVPSNSPLHF
TGTGCCAGCAGCCCCCGACAGGTCCCATCTAATTCACCCCTCCACTTT
>TRBJ2-3|.|TRBD2|TRBV7-3
CASSPGLAVTDTQYF
TGTGCCAGCAGCCCGGGACTAGCGGTCACAGATACGCAGTATTTT
>TRBJ1-2|few|.|TRBV12-3/TRBV12-4
CASSWGVGPGYTF
TGTGCCAGCAGTTGGGGGGTAGGTCCTGGCTACACCTTC
>TRBJ2-3|.|.|TRBV7-3
CASSLSTPGDTQYF
TGTGCCAGCAGCTTATCGACCCCCGGGGATACGCAGTATTTT
>TRBJ2-5|.|.|TRBV5-1
CASSLGAGGSLETQYF
TGCGCCAGCAGCTTGGGCGCAGGGGGGTCCTTGGAGACCCAGTACTTC
>TRBJ2-1|.|TRBD2|TRBV11-3
CASSPGGGGINEQFF
TGTGCCAGCAGCCCCGGCGGGGGGGGAATCAATGAGCAGTTCTTC
>TRBJ2-2|.|.|TRBV6-5
CASSRGAHGTGELFF
TGTGCCAGCAGTCGGGGGGCCCACGGGACCGGGGAGCTGTTTTTT
>TRBJ2-6|.|.|TRBV25-1
CASSEVYSGANVLTF
TGTGCCAGCAGTGAAGTCTACTCTGGGGCCAACGTCCTGACTTTC
>TRBJ1-1|.|.|TRBV12-5
CASAFRGGTEAFF
TGTGCTAGTGCCTTCAGGGGAGGGACTGAAGCTTTCTTT
>TRBJ1-1|.|.|TRBV6-2/TRBV6-3
CASSYGGAWTEAFF
TGTGCCAGCAGTTACGGGGGCGCGTGGACTGAAGCTTTCTTT
>TRBJ1-1|.|TRBD1|TRBV7-8
CASSLIRQGGLNTEAFF
TGTGCCAGCAGCTTAATCCGCCAGGGGGGCTTGAACACTGAAGCTTTCTTT
>TRBJ1-1|.|TRBD1|TRBV7-6
CASSMRTGPGTEAFF
TGTGCCAGCAGCATGAGGACAGGTCCCGGCACTGAAGCTTTCTTT
>TRBJ1-4|.|.|TRBV20-1
CSARREKLFF
TGCAGTGCGAGGCGAGAAAAACTGTTTTTT
>TRBJ1-5|few|TRBD1|TRBV10-1
CASSPTGLVQPQHF
TGCGCCAGCAGTCCGACAGGGCTTGTACAGCCCCAGCATTTT
>TRBJ2-3|once|TRBD1|TRBV5-1
CASSWGTEADTQYF
TGCGCCAGCAGCTGGGGGACAGAGGCAGATACGCAGTATTTT
>TRBJ2-7|.|.|TRBV6-5
CASSYSGTYEQYF
TGTGCCAGCAGTTATTCGGGGACCTACGAGCAGTACTTC
>TRBJ1-2|.|.|TRBV30
CAWSWRLNYGYTF
TGTGCCTGGAGTTGGAGGCTTAACTATGGCTACACCTTC
>TRBJ2-1|.|.|TRBV24-1
CATSERGSNEQFF
TGTGCCACCAGTGAAAGGGGTTCCAATGAGCAGTTCTTC
>TRBJ2-7|.|TRBD2|TRBV20-1
CSSRGGHEQYF
TGCAGCTCCCGCGGGGGGCATGAGCAGTACTTC
>TRBJ1-6|once|TRBD1|TRBV3-1/TRBV3-2
CASSQGGQVYSPLHF
TGTGCCAGCAGCCAAGGGGGACAGGTTTATTCACCCCTCCACTTT
>TRBJ1-1|.|.|TRBV3-1/TRBV3-2
CASSTLRNTEAFF
TGTGCCAGCAGCACTCTAAGGAACACTGAAGCTTTCTTT
>TRBJ2-2|.|TRBD2|TRBV5-1
CASSRSGDLTGELFF
TGCGCCAGCAGCCGTAGCGGGGACCTCACCGGGGAGCTGTTTTTT
>TRBJ2-3|.|.|TRBV7-9
CASRPGTATDTQYF
TGTGCCAGCAGGCCCGGGACTGCCACAGATACGCAGTATTTT
>TRBJ2-1|.|.|TRBV7-9
CASSSELSSYNEQFF
TGTGCCAGCAGCTCCGAGTTGAGCTCCTACAATGAGCAGTTCTTC
>TRBJ2-1|.|TRBD1|TRBV6-5
CASSYTGTGSYNEQFF
TGTGCCAGCAGTTACACCGGGACAGGCTCCTACAATGAGCAGTTCTTC
>TRBJ1-2|.|TRBD1|TRBV5-1
CASSSTGGNYGYTF
TGCGCCAGCAGCTCGACAGGGGGGAACTATGGCTACACCTTC
>TRBJ1-1|.|.|TRBV6-4
CASTVKHLLGGFPEAFF
TGTGCCAGCACAGTTAAGCATCTCTTAGGAGGATTTCCTGAAGCTTTCTTT
>TRBJ2-5|.|.|TRBV11-2
CASSPRDGLAIETQYF
TGTGCCAGCAGCCCCCGGGATGGGCTAGCGATAGAGACCCAGTACTTC
>TRBJ2-7|.|TRBD2|TRBV2
CASETGTGGSYEQYF
TGTGCCAGCGAGACCGGGACCGGGGGGTCCTACGAGCAGTACTTC
>TRBJ1-2|.|.|TRBV27
CASSIRATGVYGYTF
TGTGCCAGCAGTATACGTGCGACAGGCGTCTATGGCTACACCTTC
>TRBJ2-1|.|TRBD2|TRBV7-2
CASSPAGGPPNEQFF
TGTGCCAGCAGCCCAGCGGGGGGGCCCCCTAATGAGCAGTTCTTC
>TRBJ2-2|.|.|TRBV6-5
CASSYSSGAGTGELFF
TGTGCCAGCAGTTACTCATCAGGCGCGGGCACCGGGGAGCTGTTTTTT
>TRBJ1-4|.|TRBD1|TRBV5-6
CASSKDRTGEKLFF
TGTGCCAGCAGCAAGGACAGGACTGGGGAAAAACTGTTTTTT
>TRBJ2-1|.|.|TRBV6-1
CASSEGGEQFF
TGTGCCAGCAGTGAGGGAGGTGAGCAGTTCTTC
>TRBJ1-2|.|.|TRBV7-9
CASSLLREIGHGYTF
TGTGCCAGCAGCTTGCTCAGGGAAATTGGTCATGGCTACACCTTC
>TRBJ2-1|.|.|TRBV3-1/TRBV3-2
CASRQSTGGRSYNEQFF
TGTGCCAGCCGGCAATCTACTGGCGGGCGCTCCTACAATGAGCAGTTCTTC
>TRBJ2-5|.|TRBD1|TRBV14
CASSLRQGILETQYF
TGTGCCAGCAGCCTACGACAGGGGATTTTAGAGACCCAGTACTTC
>TRBJ1-1|.|.|TRBV7-2
CASSPGWDIGTEAFF
TGTGCCAGCAGCCCCGGCTGGGACATTGGCACTGAAGCTTTCTTT
>TRBJ2-1|many|TRBD1|TRBV10-1
CASSGTGTGGADEQFF
TGCGCCAGCAGTGGCACCGGGACAGGGGGTGCGGATGAGCAGTTCTTC
>TRBJ2-5|.|TRBD2|TRBV6-1
CASSESGGGETQYF
TGTGCCAGCAGTGAATCGGGGGGGGGAGAGACCCAGTACTTC
>TRBJ2-7|.|TRBD1|TRBV5-1
CASSLTGQGREQYF
TGCGCCAGCAGCCTTACGGGACAGGGGCGCGAGCAGTACTTC